This TCR beta chain was captured in a study of early stage breast cancer tumors. Overall study context: Seven or eight ER+/PR+/HER2- tumors were invasive ductal; a few were invasive lobular.

Often roughly 100-330 mg of normal breast tissue was needed for DNA. Study results and limitations: Tumors had roughly 2.6-fold higher T cell density than normal breast. Comparing each tissue with blood distinguished tumor from normal in about 90% of the 16 patients.

Clones were read by immunoSEQ multiplex PCR, and TCRdb kept only the in-frame ones, dropping some. The data contain around 10,000 clones, 71% of them seen just once; the ten biggest clones take up approximately 17%. The CDR3 is 15 amino acids. V shed 1 base, J shed 10 bases, and the junction held 8 bases outside the gene matches. Germline loops: CDR1 SGHTA, CDR2 FQGTGA. For this clone: What it binds is unknown.

The sequenced sample consisted of normal breast tissue next to the tumor. The TCR originated in a person in their sixties with breast cancer. This chain connects TRBV7-3 to TRBJ2-1; TRBD2 matches 9 bases. The chain's CDR3 is CASSLNSGSLGEQFF. The DNA of the CDR3 is TGTGCCAGCAGCTTAAATAGCGGGAGTCTAGGGGAGCAGTTCTTC.